One and the same sample provided the 25 T cell receptor beta chains below, sequenced in a study of blood T cell repertoires in COVID-19. TCRdb's copy holds only in-frame clones and misses some; the assay was immunoSEQ multiplex PCR. There are hundreds of thousands of clones in the sample; roughly 80% occur only once, and about 5% lies in the top ten. Sequenced material: PBMCs or T cells enriched from blood (not recorded which). These receptors originate from a man in his forties or fifties who had been exposed to COVID-19.

This clone was detected a few times. The CDR3 coding sequence is TGTGCCAGCAGCTCCTCCAACCGGGGTTCACCCCTCCACTTT. Residues: CASSSSNRGSPLHF. The rearrangement links TRBV7-9 to TRBJ1-6; D call uncertain. Trimming removed 4 bases from V and 9 bases from J, with 13 bases in between. The CDR3 is 14 amino acids. Germline loops: CDR1 SEHNR, CDR2 FQNEAQ (reference sequence).

The chain links TRBV3-1 (or the pseudogene TRBV3-2) to TRBJ1-1; D remains unclear. CDR3 length: 15 amino acids. Per germline, CDR1 LGHDT and CDR2 YNNKEL (reference sequence). Trimming stripped 0 bases from V and 1 base from J, with 9 bases between. The CDR3 region is CASSQDPRSNTEAFF. CDR3 nucleotides: TGTGCCAGCAGCCAAGATCCGCGGTCGAACACTGAAGCTTTCTTT.

This clone was seen more than once but under ten times. The rearrangement joins TRBV27 to TRBJ1-2; no reliable D call. Germline-derived CDR1 and CDR2 are MNHEY and SMNVEV (reference sequence). V shed 0 bases and J shed 3 bases, with 8 bases lying between them. The CDR3 has 14 residues. The CDR3 sequence is CASSLSRVHYGYTF. The CDR3 DNA sequence: TGTGCCAGCAGTTTATCGAGGGTACACTATGGCTACACCTTC.

Written as DNA, the CDR3 is TGCGCCAGCAGTCAATCGGCCCGGACAGAACCTTCCTATGGCTACACCTTC. Protein sequence: CASSQSARTEPSYGYTF. This rearrangement joins TRBV23-1 to TRBJ1-2; the D gene is possibly TRBD1 (6 bases). TRBV23-1 belongs to the ORF category, with a function that is uncertain. Trimming pared 0 bases from V and 4 bases from J, leaving 18 bases between. The CDR3 contains 17 residues.

This clone has more than one count but fewer than ten. The V gene is TRBV2, the J gene TRBJ1-5; D gene ambiguous. In germline, CDR1 is SNHLY, CDR2 FYNNEI. Trimming shortened V by 6 bases and J by 5 bases, and 14 bases separated the two germline ends. CDR3 length: 14 residues. The CDR3 reads CASSIETGDQPQHF. CDR3 nucleotides: TGTGCCAGCAGCATAGAGACCGGAGATCAGCCCCAGCATTTT. Full variable domain (remainder filled in from reference TRBV2 and TRBJ1-5): EPEVTQTPSHQVTQMGQEVILRCVPISNHLYFYWYRQILGQKVEFLVSFYNNEISEKSEIFDDQFSVERPDGSNFTLKIRSTKLEDSAMYFCASSIETGDQPQHFGDGTRLSIL.

The chain recombines TRBV27 with TRBJ2-1, with 9 bases aligning to TRBD1. Germline lookup yields CDR1 MNHEY and CDR2 SMNVEV (reference sequence). The CDR3 covers 13 residues. Germline trimming cut 7 bases from V and 8 bases from J; bases unmatched to any gene: 6. For the CDR3, the DNA is TGTGCCAGCAACGGACAGGGGTTAGATGAGCAGTTCTTC. Amino acids: CASNGQGLDEQFF.

The rearrangement links TRBV12-3 or TRBV12-4 to TRBJ2-1, with D unclear. This CDR3 has 13 residues. Trimming took 3 bases from V and 9 from J, leaving 12 bases between them. The CDR3 nucleotides are TGTGCCAGCAGTTTGAGTGGAGTTCCTGAGCAGTTCTTC. This codes for CASSLSGVPEQFF.

This sequence joins TRBV3-1 (or the pseudogene TRBV3-2) and TRBJ2-7; 9 nucleotides agree with TRBD2. The V gene's germline CDR1 is LGHDT and CDR2 YNNKEL (reference sequence). The CDR3 covers 14 residues. V was clipped by 3 bases and J by 4 bases; unmatched bases: 4. CDR3 residues: CASSQTSGTYEQYF. The DNA for the CDR3 is TGTGCCAGCAGCCAGACTAGCGGTACTTACGAGCAGTACTTC.

The DNA of the CDR3 is TGTGCCATCAGGGGGGGTACCGATGAGCAGTTCTTC. The encoded protein is CAIRGGTDEQFF. The genes are TRBV10-3 and TRBJ2-1, with D possibly TRBD2 on 6 matching bases. V was clipped by 6 bases and J by 8 bases, with 11 bases between them. The CDR3 extends over 12 amino acids. CDR1 is ENHRY, CDR2 SYGVKD, per germline.

The chain uses TRBV30 and TRBJ1-5, with D hard to call. The CDR3 covers 15 residues. Trimming took off 3 bases at V and 3 bases at J, with 15 bases between the two ends. Per germline, CDR1 GTSNPN and CDR2 SVGIG (reference sequence). In DNA form, the CDR3 reads TGTGCCTGGAGCGACGCGGGGTTCCCCAATCAGCCCCAGCATTTT. Protein sequence: CAWSDAGFPNQPQHF.

The chain carries TRBV12-3 or TRBV12-4 and TRBJ1-6; D gene unclear. The CDR3 has 13 residues. The V end was cut by 3 bases, the J end by 10 bases, with 10 bases between. CDR3 nucleotides: TGTGCCAGCAGTTTTCGCTCGAGCTCACCCCTCCACTTT. Protein: CASSFRSSSPLHF.

This clone was seen more than once but under ten times. The J gene is TRBJ2-7, the V gene TRBV5-6; D perhaps matches TRBD2 (6 bases). This CDR3 comprises 13 residues. Germline CDR1 and CDR2: SGHDT and YYEEEE. V lost 2 bases and J 3 bases, leaving 9 bases between the germline ends. The CDR3 DNA reads TGTGCCAGCAGCTTTTACGGGGGCTACGAGCAGTACTTC. Its translation: CASSFYGGYEQYF.

The CDR3 nucleotides are TGTGCCAGCACCCCTGACAGGGGCCTCGGTGAGCAGTTCTTC. It encodes CASTPDRGLGEQFF. This sequence joins TRBV2 and TRBJ2-1; 8 positions agree with TRBD1. This CDR3 has 14 amino acids. Trimming cost V 7 bases and J 9 bases; bases outside gene matches: 11. Germline assignment: CDR1 SNHLY and CDR2 FYNNEI. The full variable domain, in which reference TRBV2 and TRBJ2-1 provide the parts outside the CDR3, is EPEVTQTPSHQVTQMGQEVILRCVPISNHLYFYWYRQILGQKVEFLVSFYNNEISEKSEIFDDQFSVERPDGSNFTLKIRSTKLEDSAMYFCASTPDRGLGEQFFGPGTRLTVL.

This chain links TRBV3-1 (or the pseudogene TRBV3-2) with TRBJ1-1; D is undetermined. Trimming took off 1 base at V and 4 bases at J, with 7 bases between the two ends. Germline CDR1 reads LGHDT; CDR2 reads YNNKEL (reference sequence). The CDR3 loop spans 13 amino acids. CDR3 residues: CASSQGESTEAFF. The CDR3 nucleotides read TGTGCCAGCAGCCAAGGAGAGAGCACTGAAGCTTTCTTT.

The chain is built from TRBV6-5 and TRBJ1-1; possibly TRBD1 for D (5 bases). The germline CDR1 and CDR2 sequences are MNHEY and SVGAGI. The CDR3 has 14 residues. V was trimmed by 2 bases and J by 1 base, leaving 8 bases between them. The CDR3 nucleotides read TGTGCCAGCAGTTACGGTGGACAGAACACTGAAGCTTTCTTT. Protein product: CASSYGGQNTEAFF.

The CDR3, as DNA: TGTGCCAGCAGCGTAATGGAGACCCAGTACTTC. It is translated as CASSVMETQYF. The V gene is TRBV11-3, the J gene TRBJ2-5; D is ambiguous. CDR1 and CDR2 from the germline V gene are SGHNT and YENEEA. V was trimmed by 5 bases and J by 5 bases, leaving 6 bases between them. The CDR3 length is 11 residues.

CDR3 coding DNA: TGTGCCAGCAGAGACGGTAGCGGGAGGAACACCGGGGAGCTGTTTTTT. This translates into CASRDGSGRNTGELFF. This chain uses TRBV11-2 with TRBJ2-2, with 9 bases that match TRBD2. The junction had 6 bases not matched to a gene; V was cut back by 6 bases and J by 1 base. The germline CDR1 and CDR2 sequences are SGHAT and FQNNGV. This CDR3 spans 16 amino acids.

Only one count was recorded for this clone. The J gene is TRBJ2-1, the V gene TRBV6-5; D is perhaps TRBD1 (6 bases). CDR1 MNHEY and CDR2 SVGAGI come from the germline V gene. The V end lost 7 bases, the J end lost 10 bases, and 17 bases lay between the germline ends. This CDR3 region has 13 residues. CDR3 in amino acids: CASNTGMAGEQFF. CDR3 in DNA: TGTGCCAGCAATACAGGGATGGCTGGGGAGCAGTTCTTC.

The gene calls are TRBV6-5 and TRBJ1-5, with no clear D. This CDR3 comprises 12 residues. CDR1 is MNHEY, CDR2 SVGAGI, per germline. V was clipped by 2 bases and J by 9 bases, with 8 bases between them. Here the CDR3 DNA reads TGTGCCAGCAGTTACCCCCGGGGGCCCCAGCATTTT. This encodes CASSYPRGPQHF.

CDR3 amino acids: CAWSSTRVIQYF. The DNA for the CDR3 is TGTGCCTGGAGTTCTACTCGGGTCATTCAGTACTTC. The genes are TRBV30 and TRBJ2-4; D not certain. The CDR3 length is 12 residues. Germline V CDR1 and CDR2: GTSNPN, SVGIG (reference sequence). Trimming stripped 2 bases from V and 9 bases from J, with 11 bases between.

The chain has TRBV2 and TRBJ2-2; D unresolved. The germline V and J ends were trimmed by 3 bases and 5 bases, with 10 bases remaining between them. Germline V gene lookup returns CDR1 SNHLY and CDR2 FYNNEI. This CDR3 comprises 14 residues. The CDR3 bases are TGTGCCAGCAGTGACGCGTCGTCAACCGGGGAGCTGTTTTTT. It codes for CASSDASSTGELFF.

The chain is built from TRBV20-1 and TRBJ1-5, with no clear D. Trimming left V 3 bases short and J 2 bases short, with 5 bases between. CDR1 is DFQATT and CDR2 is SNEGSKA in the germline V gene (reference sequence). The CDR3 sequence is 12 residues long. The CDR3, as DNA: TGCAGTGCTAGTCCGGGCAATCAGCCCCAGCATTTT. Translated, it gives CSASPGNQPQHF.

V and J are TRBV20-1 and TRBJ2-5; D not resolved. CDR3 length: 11 amino acids. Per the germline V gene, CDR1 is DFQATT and CDR2 is SNEGSKA (reference sequence). V was clipped by 2 bases and J by 5 bases, with 6 bases between them. The DNA for the CDR3 is TGCAGTGCTAGATGGCGGGAGACCCAGTACTTC. Translating gives CSARWRETQYF.

The chain links TRBV9 to TRBJ1-3, with D unclear. Looked up from germline, CDR1 is SGDLS and CDR2 is YYNGEE. This CDR3 has 15 residues. Trimming removed 4 bases from V and 0 bases from J, with 11 bases in between. The CDR3 spells CASSPSSLSGNTIYF. The CDR3 nucleotides read TGTGCCAGCAGCCCAAGTAGCCTCTCTGGAAACACCATATATTTT.

This CDR3 is CASSSLTEGTQYF. Here the CDR3 DNA reads TGTGCCAGCAGCTCTTTGACGGAGGGGACCCAGTACTTC. V usage is TRBV11-3 and J usage is TRBJ2-5; a possible D gene is TRBD2 (6 bases). CDR3 length: 13 residues. Trimming removed 4 bases at V and 7 bases at J, with 13 bases between. Germline-derived CDR1 and CDR2 are SGHNT and YENEEA.